This passage covers 21 T cell receptor beta chains from one sample sequenced in a study of shared T cell receptors in the human thymus. Only in-frame clones appear in the TCRdb table, and some are missing; sequencing was by immunoSEQ multiplex PCR. The table lists around 65,000 clones, about 95% of them singletons. What was sequenced was thymocytes. The receptors here all came from a human donor.

The gene calls are TRBV19 and TRBJ2-7; 10 positions match TRBD1. Germline V gives CDR1 LNHDA, CDR2 SQIVND (reference sequence). Germline trimming cut 8 bases from V and 3 bases from J; bases unmatched to any gene: 13. CDR3 length: 16 residues. DNA for the CDR3: TGTGCCAGTGAAAGTAAGACGGGACAGGGGCTCTACGAGCAGTACTTC. It yields the protein CASESKTGQGLYEQYF.

This chain joins TRBV4-1 and TRBJ2-3, with D possibly being TRBD2 (7 bases). This CDR3 is built from 18 residues. Trimming removed 0 bases from V and 0 bases from J, with 16 bases in between. Germline CDR1 is MGHRA and CDR2 is YSYEKL. The CDR3 DNA is TGCGCCAGCAGCCAAGATTTCGAGGGAGGGGGTAGCACAGATACGCAGTATTTT. This translates into CASSQDFEGGGSTDTQYF.

The chain uses TRBV11-2 and TRBJ1-3; D call uncertain. CDR1 is SGHAT and CDR2 is FQNNGV in the germline V gene. Deletions cut 5 bases from V and 4 bases from J, with 18 bases between. This CDR3 comprises 16 residues. CDR3: CASSPGGEVGGNTIYF. The CDR3 DNA is TGTGCCAGCAGCCCAGGCGGGGAGGTAGGAGGAAACACCATATATTTT.

The genes are TRBV6-6 and TRBJ2-1; 11 nucleotides match TRBD2. CDR3 length equals 16 residues. Germline assignment: CDR1 MNHNY and CDR2 SVGAGI (reference sequence). The V and J ends lost 0 bases and 8 bases, in that order; junction bases with no gene match: 6. CDR3 protein: CASSYSTLTSGDEQFF. CDR3 DNA: TGTGCCAGCAGTTACTCGACTTTGACTAGCGGGGATGAGCAGTTCTTC.

The chain carries TRBV9 and TRBJ1-3; possibly TRBD1 for D (5 bases). In germline, CDR1 is SGDLS, CDR2 YYNGEE. V dropped 4 bases and J dropped 2 bases, with 19 bases sitting between them. The CDR3 runs to 17 residues. Here the CDR3 DNA reads TGTGCCAGCAGCCCTTACGCGAGGGGTGTTACTGGAAACACCATATATTTT. As protein: CASSPYARGVTGNTIYF. The whole variable domain, remainder taken from reference TRBV9 and TRBJ1-3, is DSGVTQTPKHLITATGQRVTLRCSPRSGDLSVYWYQQSLDQGLQFLIQYYNGEERAKGNILERFSAQQFPDLHSELNLSSLELGDSALYFCASSPYARGVTGNTIYFGEGSWLTVV.

This rearrangement joins TRBV5-6 to TRBJ2-7, with D possibly being TRBD1 (5 bases). Germline loops: CDR1 SGHDT, CDR2 YYEEEE. V was trimmed by 4 bases and J by 4 bases, leaving 12 bases between them. The CDR3 runs 13 residues. CDR3 nucleotides: TGTGCCAGCAGCCGAAGAGACAGTTACGAGCAGTACTTC. It is translated as CASSRRDSYEQYF.

V and J are TRBV11-2 and TRBJ2-3; tentatively, D is TRBD2 (7 bases). V dropped 2 bases and J dropped 1 base, with 22 bases sitting between them. Germline V CDR1 and CDR2: SGHAT, FQNNGV. The CDR3 loop spans 19 amino acids. The CDR3: CASSLYPPPGGGGTDTQYF. CDR3 bases: TGTGCCAGCAGCTTATATCCACCGCCGGGGGGCGGGGGCACAGATACGCAGTATTTT.

The chain is built from TRBV10-3 and TRBJ2-7; 7 bases align to TRBD1. CDR1 and CDR2 (germline): ENHRY, SYGVKD. The CDR3 totals 12 residues. V dropped 10 bases and J dropped 2; count of bases not matched to a gene: 5. The DNA for the CDR3 is TGTGCCACCGACCAGGGGGCCTACGAGCAGTACTTC. As protein: CATDQGAYEQYF.

The rearrangement joins TRBV4-3 to TRBJ1-3; D might be TRBD1 (5 bases). Trimming shortened V by 3 bases and J by 2 bases, and 11 bases separated the two germline ends. CDR3 size: 15 residues. CDR1 is LGHNA and CDR2 is YSLEER in the germline V gene. The CDR3 sequence is CASSHGAGTGNTIYF. CDR3 coding DNA: TGCGCCAGCAGCCACGGGGCAGGGACTGGAAACACCATATATTTT.

The CDR3 DNA sequence: TGCGCCAGCAGCTTGGCTTCGGGGGATCAGCCCCAGCATTTT. It specifies CASSLASGDQPQHF. V gene TRBV5-1 combines with J gene TRBJ1-5; maybe TRBD1 (5 bases). Germline CDR1 is SGHRS and CDR2 is YFSETQ. The length of the CDR3 is 14 residues. Trimming pared 0 bases from V and 5 bases from J, leaving 9 bases between.

The chain has TRBV5-1 and TRBJ1-1; a weak D match, TRBD1 (5 bases). The CDR3 contains 17 residues. V was shortened by 4 bases and J by 0 bases, with 19 bases between the two germline ends. Germline V gene lookup returns CDR1 SGHRS and CDR2 YFSETQ. The CDR3 is CASSRWQGGVMNTEAFF. CDR3 coding DNA: TGCGCCAGCAGCAGGTGGCAGGGAGGAGTCATGAACACTGAAGCTTTCTTT.

The table lists this clone with a count of one. An end of the junction does not agree with germline; a read error may underlie this. The rearrangement links TRBV5-1 to TRBJ1-1; 7 bases line up with TRBD1. Germline V gene data show CDR1 as SGHRS and CDR2 as YFSETQ. The CDR3 sequence is 13 residues long. This chain's CDR3 is CASSSATGTDAFF. The CDR3 DNA follows: TGCGCCAGCAGCTCCGCGACAGGGACTGATGCTTTCTTT.

The chain recombines TRBV9 with TRBJ1-2, with no clear D. Germline CDR1 and CDR2: SGDLS and YYNGEE. Trimming left V 3 bases short and J 8 bases short, with 20 bases between. CDR3 size: 15 residues. The CDR3 sequence: CASSAQDYRCGGYTF. The DNA of the CDR3 is TGTGCCAGCAGCGCTCAAGATTACCGTTGTGGGGGCTACACCTTC.

J is TRBJ2-1 and V is TRBV11-2; tentative D call: TRBD1 (5 bases). The CDR3 extends over 16 amino acids. The V gene's germline CDR1 is SGHAT and CDR2 FQNNGV. Trimming took off 4 bases at V and 2 bases at J, with 15 bases between the two ends. The CDR3 protein is CASSSPRAGPYNEQFF. DNA of the CDR3: TGTGCCAGCAGCTCACCACGGGCAGGGCCCTACAATGAGCAGTTCTTC.

This chain joins TRBV10-3 and TRBJ2-2, with 7 bases identical to TRBD1. The CDR3 runs to 19 residues. V trimming: 0 bases; J trimming: 4 bases; junction bases outside the gene matches: 14. The germline V gene encodes CDR1 ENHRY and CDR2 SYGVKD. CDR3 amino acids: CAISESGKGALRATGELFF. The CDR3 region has the DNA TGTGCCATCAGTGAGTCCGGCAAGGGGGCGCTTCGTGCCACCGGGGAGCTGTTTTTT.

The rearrangement uses TRBV7-8 and TRBJ2-3; 16 bases fit TRBD2. The CDR3 contains 19 residues. The ends lost 5 bases at V and 3 bases at J; junction bases unmatched: 11. Looked up from germline, CDR1 is SGHVS and CDR2 is FQNEAQ. The CDR3 here is CASSPGTSGGAGVTDTQYF. The DNA of the CDR3 is TGTGCCAGCAGCCCCGGGACTAGCGGGGGGGCTGGGGTGACAGATACGCAGTATTTT.

The chain has TRBV7-9 and TRBJ1-2; 8 bases are a match to TRBD1. The CDR3 loop spans 12 amino acids. Germline values: CDR1 SEHNR, CDR2 FQNEAQ (reference sequence). The V and J ends lost 8 bases and 8 bases, in that order; junction bases with no gene match: 7. The CDR3 spells CASRTGTRGYTF. The CDR3, as DNA: TGTGCCAGCCGGACAGGGACTCGGGGCTACACCTTC.

The chain is built from TRBV10-3 and TRBJ1-5; 7 bases are shared with TRBD1. Germline V gene lookup returns CDR1 ENHRY and CDR2 SYGVKD. The CDR3 is 15 amino acids. Trimming removed 4 bases from V and 6 bases from J; junction bases left unmatched: 9. CDR3 region: CAISARGDVSQPQHF. The DNA for the CDR3 is TGTGCCATCAGTGCCAGGGGGGATGTTTCTCAGCCCCAGCATTTT.

The gene calls are TRBV5-5 and TRBJ1-1; the D is unclear. The CDR3 runs 12 residues. CDR1 is SGHKS and CDR2 is YYEKEE in the germline V gene (reference sequence). Trimming cost V 3 bases and J 1 base, with 4 bases left between them. Here the CDR3 DNA reads TGTGCCAGCAGCTACAGGAACACTGAAGCTTTCTTT. The encoded protein is CASSYRNTEAFF. Full variable domain (remainder filled in from reference TRBV5-5 and TRBJ1-1): DAGVTQSPTHLIKTRGQQVTLRCSPISGHKSVSWYQQVLGQGPQFIFQYYEKEERGRGNFPDRFSARQFPNYSSELNVNALLLGDSALYLCASSYRNTEAFFGQGTRLTVV.

The rearrangement uses TRBV7-3 and TRBJ1-1; perhaps TRBD1 as D (5 bases). The CDR3 contains 13 residues. Germline V gene sequence: CDR1 SGHTA, CDR2 FQGTGA. V shed 5 bases and J shed 4 bases, with 11 bases lying between them. The CDR3 DNA follows: TGTGCCAGCAGCACGATGGGGGGCACTGAAGCTTTCTTT. Translation gives CASSTMGGTEAFF.

The CDR3 loop is CASSSGQGASLVENSPLHF. DNA of the CDR3: TGTGCCAGCAGCTCAGGACAGGGGGCATCGTTGGTAGAGAATTCACCCCTCCACTTT. This chain connects TRBV7-2 to TRBJ1-6; 11 nucleotides line up with TRBD1. Germline V gene sequence: CDR1 SGHTA, CDR2 FQGNSA. V lost 4 bases, J lost 7 bases, and 15 bases stayed unmatched. CDR3 length: 19 residues.